These 15 T cell receptor beta chains came from one sample sequenced in a study of T-cell memory formation after mild COVID-19. TCRdb reanalysed the 5' RACE reads using MiXCR and keeps one entry per CDR3 protein. Of about 150,000 distinct CDR3 sequences in the sample, about 14% were seen once. Sequenced: PBMCs or a T cell subset sorted from them (not recorded which). Receptors were obtained from an adult woman who had mild COVID-19 (a few samples of this study predate the infection). Cell type and time point are not known.

The chain employs TRBV24-1 and TRBJ2-3; D is ambiguous. With 7 bases removed from V and 2 bases from J, the gap between germline ends came to 3 bases. The germline CDR1 and CDR2 sequences are KGHDR and SFDVKD. This CDR3 contains 11 residues. This chain's CDR3 is CATSYTDTQYF. The CDR3, as DNA: TGTGCCACCAGCTACACAGATACGCAGTATTTT.

This clonotype has only a few counts. The chain is built from TRBV20-1 and TRBJ1-2; 9 bases map to TRBD1. J was trimmed by 1 base and V by 2 bases; bases with no gene match: 11. The CDR3 covers 17 residues. CDR1 and CDR2 from the germline V gene are DFQATT and SNEGSKA (reference sequence). The CDR3 is CSARRIGGTGFNYGYTF. CDR3 nucleotides: TGCAGTGCTAGACGTATTGGGGGGACAGGGTTTAACTATGGCTACACCTTC.

The chain joins TRBV27 to TRBJ2-7; D is unresolved. V was shortened by 10 bases and J by 2 bases, with 12 bases between the two germline ends. Germline loops: CDR1 MNHEY, CDR2 SMNVEV (reference sequence). The CDR3 loop spans 12 amino acids. The CDR3 sequence: CATLNSAYEQYF. CDR3 sequence (DNA): TGTGCCACCTTAAATTCGGCCTACGAGCAGTACTTC.

The chain couples TRBV5-1 to TRBJ2-5; 9 bases align to TRBD2. Germline CDR1 reads SGHRS; CDR2 reads YFSETQ. V shed 3 bases, J shed 9 bases, and the junction held 18 bases outside the gene matches. CDR3 length equals 17 residues. CDR3 amino acids: CASSSRGWTSDTGAQYF. CDR3 coding DNA: TGCGCCAGCAGCTCCCGAGGGTGGACTAGCGATACGGGGGCCCAGTACTTC.

V gene TRBV7-6 combines with J gene TRBJ2-1; D remains ambiguous. This CDR3 is 13 amino acids long. Germline V gene sequence: CDR1 SGHVS, CDR2 FNYEAQ. Trimming left V 3 bases short and J 8 bases short, with 11 bases between. The CDR3 reads CASSLRFPHEQFF. The CDR3 nucleotides read TGTGCCAGCAGCTTGAGATTCCCCCATGAGCAGTTCTTC.

V and J are TRBV18 and TRBJ2-3, with D tentatively TRBD1 or TRBD2 (6 bases each). The CDR3 is 16 amino acids. Trimming shortened V by 1 base and J by 3 bases, and 14 bases separated the two germline ends. In germline, CDR1 is KGHSH, CDR2 LQKENI. CDR3: CASSPQGGSPTDTQYF. DNA for the CDR3: TGTGCCAGCTCACCACAGGGGGGCAGTCCTACAGATACGCAGTATTTT.

This chain connects TRBV7-6 to TRBJ2-4; 9 bases map to TRBD2. V lost 5 bases and J lost 0; bases outside the gene matches: 11. The CDR3 has 18 residues. Germline CDR1 is SGHVS and CDR2 is FNYEAQ. The CDR3 sequence is CASSPYVSGGLAKNIQYF. In DNA, the CDR3 is TGTGCCAGCAGCCCATACGTAAGCGGGGGGCTAGCCAAAAACATTCAGTACTTC.

The chain uses TRBV7-6 and TRBJ2-2, with TRBD2 identical over 10 bases. This CDR3 is 19 amino acids long. V shed 1 base and J 4 bases; nucleotides not matched to a gene: 12. CDR1 SGHVS and CDR2 FNYEAQ come from the germline V gene. The CDR3 spells CASSLEPYLAGVRTGELFF. CDR3 DNA: TGTGCCAGCAGCTTAGAACCGTACCTAGCGGGAGTACGCACCGGGGAGCTGTTTTTT. Looking up the rest from reference TRBV7-6 and TRBJ2-2 gives the full variable domain: GAGVSQSPRYKVTKRGQDVALRCDPISGHVSLYWYRQALGQGPEFLTYFNYEAQQDKSGLPNDRFSAERPEGSISTLTIQRTEQRDSAMYRCASSLEPYLAGVRTGELFFGEGSRLTVL.

This clonotype came up a few times. The chain is built from TRBV3-1 and TRBJ1-1, with a possible D match to TRBD1 (5 bases). The CDR3 consists of 15 residues. CDR1 is LGHDT and CDR2 is YNNKEL in the germline V gene (reference sequence). V dropped 0 bases and J dropped 4 bases, with 12 bases sitting between them. The CDR3 coding sequence is TGTGCCAGCAGCCAAGATGGACAAGTACTCACTGAAGCTTTCTTT. It yields the protein CASSQDGQVLTEAFF. The full variable domain, completed using reference TRBV3-1 and TRBJ1-1, is DTAVSQTPKYLVTQMGNDKSIKCEQNLGHDTMYWYKQDSKKFLKIMFSYNNKELIINETVPNRFSPKSPDKAHLNLHINSLELGDSAVYFCASSQDGQVLTEAFFGQGTRLTVV.

CDR3 loop: CASSLSRVDTQYF. The CDR3 DNA follows: TGTGCCAGCAGTTTAAGTCGTGTAGATACGCAGTATTTT. The gene calls are TRBV12-3 or TRBV12-4 and TRBJ2-3; no reliable D call. This CDR3 spans 13 amino acids. Between the trimmed V and J ends, which lost 2 bases and 5 bases, there was a span of 8 bases.

In its sample, this clonotype was seen a few times. The chain is built from TRBV7-9 and TRBJ2-2; 9 nucleotides align to TRBD1. The CDR3 sequence is 15 residues long. V lost 5 bases to trimming and J lost 3 bases; unmatched junction nucleotides: 4. CDR1 SEHNR and CDR2 FQNEAQ come from the germline V gene (reference sequence). The CDR3 loop is CASSRWTGDTGELFF. CDR3 coding DNA: TGTGCCAGCAGCCGGTGGACAGGGGACACCGGGGAGCTGTTTTTT.

This clonotype has more than one count but fewer than ten. The gene calls are TRBV13 and TRBJ1-4; TRBD1 might be the D (6 bases). Looked up from germline, CDR1 is PRHDT and CDR2 is FYEKMQ (reference sequence). CDR3 length: 14 residues. V dropped 5 bases and J dropped 3 bases, with 10 bases sitting between them. This chain's CDR3 is CASSTGRANEKLFF. Here the CDR3 DNA reads TGTGCCAGCAGCACAGGGAGGGCTAATGAAAAACTGTTTTTT. Supplemented by reference TRBV13 and TRBJ1-4, the full variable domain reads AAGVIQSPRHLIKEKRETATLKCYPIPRHDTVYWYQQGPGQDPQFLISFYEKMQSDKGSIPDRFSAQQFSDYHSELNMSSLELGDSALYFCASSTGRANEKLFFGSGTQLSVL.

This clonotype was seen only a few times. V usage is TRBV4-1 and J usage is TRBJ2-7; D uncertain. V lost 3 bases and J lost 0, with 15 bases in between. This CDR3 contains 16 residues. Looked up from germline, CDR1 is MGHRA and CDR2 is YSYEKL. The CDR3 DNA is TGCGCCAGCAGCCAGGAATCATCTAAAATCTCCTACGAGCAGTACTTC. It is translated as CASSQESSKISYEQYF.

This chain uses TRBV11-3 with TRBJ2-1; 10 nucleotides match TRBD2. After removal of 6 bases from V and 3 bases from J, the junction contained 14 bases not matched to a gene. The CDR3 loop spans 18 amino acids. From germline, CDR1 is SGHNT and CDR2 YENEEA. CDR3 amino acids: CASSLEGPSGSFYNEQFF. CDR3 bases: TGTGCCAGCAGTCTAGAGGGCCCTAGCGGGAGCTTCTACAATGAGCAGTTCTTC.

The chain joins TRBV5-6 to TRBJ2-1, with D perhaps TRBD1 (6 bases). In germline, CDR1 is SGHDT, CDR2 YYEEEE. This CDR3 has 14 residues. V lost 4 bases and J 8 bases, leaving 16 bases between the germline ends. CDR3 sequence (DNA): TGTGCCAGCAGCGGCCCACTCAGGGGCCATGAGCAGTTCTTC. Residues: CASSGPLRGHEQFF.